This T cell receptor (beta chain) came from a study of cytomegalovirus exposure and HLA in healthy donors. Regarding this clone: Its antigen is unidentified.

General study results and limits: Upon later analysis, HLA-associated TCR beta chains proved more clonally expanded than other, equally common chains.

Primers: 60 Vbeta forward and 13 Jbeta reverse. The protocol was immunoSEQ multiplex PCR, while the TCRdb copy is restricted to in-frame clones and leaves out a portion. The sample lists around 78,000 clones; around 80% were seen once. Sequenced sample: PBMCs. This TCR was recovered from a male donor in good health and CMV-seronegative.

CDR3 sequence: CASSSRVTSNQPQHF. In DNA form, the CDR3 reads TGTGCCAGCAGCTCCAGGGTCACAAGCAATCAGCCCCAGCATTTT. The rearrangement links TRBV5-6 to TRBJ1-5, with D possibly matching TRBD1 (5 bases). V gave up 3 bases and J gave up 1 base, with 11 bases separating them. Per germline, CDR1 SGHDT and CDR2 YYEEEE. This CDR3 spans 15 amino acids.